The 4 T cell receptor beta chains presented below share a single source sample, sequenced in a study of blood T cell repertoires in COVID-19 (TCRdb year 2020). The library was generated by the immunoSEQ multiplex PCR assay. TCRdb provides this immuneACCESS table in a form limited to in-frame rearrangements. Some clones are lacking; in checked studies, under half of them reflect an unresolved V gene, and why the rest are absent is not known. This sample gives approximately 210,000 clones in total; around four fifths of them show up just once. The top ten clonotypes cover approximately 8.1% of the sample. Material for sequencing was peripheral blood. These receptors all come from a woman aged 45-65 years with active or convalescent COVID-19.

V and J are TRBV20-1 and TRBJ1-6; the match to TRBD1 covers 8 bases. Looked up from germline, CDR1 is DFQATT and CDR2 is SNEGSKA (reference sequence). Trimming cost V 3 bases and J 0 bases; bases outside gene matches: 7. The CDR3 is 17 amino acids. In DNA form, the CDR3 reads TGCAGTGCTAGTGCAGGGGGCAGGAGCTCCTATAATTCACCCCTCCACTTT. Its protein is CSASAGGRSSYNSPLHF.

This rearrangement joins TRBV28 to TRBJ1-6, with 10 bases fitting TRBD1. V trimming: 6 bases; J trimming: 10 bases; junction bases outside the gene matches: 9. The CDR3 is 15 residues long. Looked up from germline, CDR1 is MDHEN and CDR2 is SYDVKM. The CDR3: CASRRDRGLGSPLHF. Written as DNA, the CDR3 is TGTGCCAGCAGACGGGACAGGGGACTGGGCTCACCCCTCCACTTT.

V usage is TRBV9 and J usage is TRBJ1-2; no clear D gene. This CDR3 contains 16 residues. Germline V gene data show CDR1 as SGDLS and CDR2 as YYNGEE. The ends were cut back, 0 bases at V and 0 bases at J, with 12 bases in the middle. CDR3 sequence (DNA): TGTGCCAGCAGCGTAGGCGCGTTAGAAGCTAACTATGGCTACACCTTC. This codes for CASSVGALEANYGYTF. The variable domain in full, completed from reference TRBV9 and TRBJ1-2, reads DSGVTQTPKHLITATGQRVTLRCSPRSGDLSVYWYQQSLDQGLQFLIQYYNGEERAKGNILERFSAQQFPDLHSELNLSSLELGDSALYFCASSVGALEANYGYTFGSGTRLTVV.

The J gene is TRBJ2-1, the V gene TRBV10-3; D is possibly TRBD2 (6 bases). The CDR3 is made up of 17 amino acids. The germline gives CDR1 ENHRY, CDR2 SYGVKD. Trimming stripped 0 bases from V and 1 base from J, with 13 bases between. The CDR3 bases are TGTGCCATCAGTGAGTCGACGGGAGTCCAATCCTACAATGAGCAGTTCTTC. This codes for CAISESTGVQSYNEQFF.